The 23 T cell receptor beta chains below come from one sample, sequenced in a study of T cell repertoires in cytomegalovirus infection. These receptors have no identified antigens. Each CDR3 protein is one row after TCRdb ran MiXCR on the reads. This table has approximately 500,000 distinct CDR3 sequences, around a third appearing once. This specimen was cultured PBMCs, taken from culture after CMV antigen stimulation. Source of these receptors: a human donor in good health (CMV status not recorded). Some clones in this sample may be carry-over from other donors' samples.

This chain uses TRBV19 with TRBJ1-1; tentatively, D is TRBD1 (5 bases). The CDR3 is made up of 13 amino acids. Per germline, CDR1 LNHDA and CDR2 SQIVND (reference sequence). Trimming removed 5 bases from V and 6 bases from J, with 13 bases in between. CDR3 sequence (DNA): TGTGCCAGTAGTGTGACAGCTACCTCTGAAGCTTTCTTT. Protein product: CASSVTATSEAFF.

The chain carries TRBV12-3 or TRBV12-4 and TRBJ2-1, with D hard to call. This CDR3 has 12 amino acids. The ends were cut back, 3 bases at V and 9 bases at J, with 9 bases in the middle. In DNA form, the CDR3 reads TGTGCCAGCAGTTTCGGTGAAACTGAGCAGTTCTTC. Protein: CASSFGETEQFF.

J is TRBJ1-5 and V is TRBV20-1; tentative D call: TRBD1 (6 bases). CDR3 length equals 16 residues. Between the trimmed V and J ends, which lost 5 bases and 1 base, there was a span of 18 bases. Germline CDR1 DFQATT, CDR2 SNEGSKA (reference sequence). The CDR3 loop is CSALNLQGMSNQPQHF. The CDR3 DNA reads TGCAGTGCTCTTAACCTACAGGGTATGAGCAATCAGCCCCAGCATTTT.

This clonotype was seen repeatedly, ten times or more. CDR3 in DNA: TGTGCCAGCAGTTTCGGACAGGGTAGGAATGAGCAGTTCTTC. This sequence encodes CASSFGQGRNEQFF. V is TRBV7-2 and J is TRBJ2-1; 8 bases map to TRBD1. After removal of 6 bases from V and 7 bases from J, the junction contained 8 bases not matched to a gene. There are 14 residues in the CDR3. Germline loops: CDR1 SGHTA, CDR2 FQGNSA.

Only a few counts were recorded for this clonotype. V gene TRBV7-2 combines with J gene TRBJ2-7; D gene unclear. This CDR3 contains 13 residues. Looked up from germline, CDR1 is SGHTA and CDR2 is FQGNSA. Trimming removed 2 bases from V and 5 bases from J, with 10 bases in between. CDR3 sequence: CASSLLAGDEQYF. In nucleotides, the CDR3 is TGTGCCAGCAGCTTATTAGCCGGCGACGAGCAGTACTTC.

This clonotype was seen more than once but under ten times. This chain joins TRBV7-2 and TRBJ2-3; 7 bases are a match to TRBD2. The CDR3 is 16 residues long. With V trimmed by 1 base and J by 5 bases, 9 bases remained unmatched. Germline CDR1 reads SGHTA; CDR2 reads FQGNSA. The CDR3 spells CASSLGGTNFGDTQYF. Here the CDR3 DNA reads TGTGCCAGCAGCTTAGGCGGGACTAACTTCGGAGATACGCAGTATTTT.

The chain is built from TRBV20-1 and TRBJ2-1; D unresolved. In germline, CDR1 is DFQATT, CDR2 SNEGSKA (reference sequence). The CDR3 contains 13 residues. V dropped 4 bases and J dropped 9 bases, with 16 bases sitting between them. Written as DNA, the CDR3 is TGCAGTGCTATACTTCCCGGAGTCGGTGAGCAGTTCTTC. Protein: CSAILPGVGEQFF.

The J gene is TRBJ1-4, the V gene TRBV7-2, with D possibly being TRBD1 (6 bases). Germline V CDR1 and CDR2: SGHTA, FQGNSA. Trimming left V 4 bases short and J 11 bases short, with 14 bases between. The CDR3 covers 13 residues. CDR3 coding DNA: TGTGCCAGCAGCTCTTTACAGGGACGCAAACTGTTTTTT. Its translation is CASSSLQGRKLFF. Based on the CDR3 plus reference TRBV7-2 and TRBJ1-4, the full variable domain is GAGVSQSPSNKVTEKGKDVELRCDPISGHTALYWYRQSLGQGLEFLIYFQGNSAPDKSGLPSDRFSAERTGGSVSTLTIQRTQQEDSAVYLCASSSLQGRKLFFGSGTQLSVL.

This clonotype was detected a few times. This CDR3 reads CATSRDRGGTNYGYTF. For the CDR3, the DNA is TGTGCCACCAGCAGAGATCGTGGAGGGACCAACTATGGCTACACCTTC. This sequence joins TRBV15 and TRBJ1-2; a weak D match, TRBD1 (5 bases). The CDR3 consists of 16 residues. Germline-derived CDR1 and CDR2 are LNHNV and YYDKDF (reference sequence). V was cut by 0 bases and J by 2 bases, with 13 bases left in between.

This clonotype was counted only a few times. The genes are TRBV30 and TRBJ1-2; no firm D call. Germline V gives CDR1 GTSNPN, CDR2 SVGIG (reference sequence). V shed 1 base and J shed 4 bases, with 7 bases lying between them. The CDR3 totals 12 residues. The CDR3: CAWSGWSYGYTF. Here the CDR3 DNA reads TGTGCCTGGAGTGGTTGGTCCTATGGCTACACCTTC.

This clonotype was detected only a few times. V usage is TRBV7-2 and J usage is TRBJ1-3; D is uncertain. Trimming left V 1 base short and J 0 bases short, with 10 bases between. The CDR3 covers 16 residues. CDR1 and CDR2 (germline): SGHTA, FQGNSA. CDR3 loop: CASSLGTRDSGNTIYF. For the CDR3, the DNA is TGTGCCAGCAGCTTAGGTACGAGAGACTCTGGAAACACCATATATTTT.

This clonotype was counted between two and nine times. This chain uses TRBV12-5 with TRBJ1-5; D not certain. V was pared by 1 base and J by 5 bases, with 3 bases between. The germline V gene encodes CDR1 LGHNT and CDR2 FRNRAP. CDR3 size: 12 residues. CDR3 DNA sequence: TGTGCTAGTGGTTTGGATGATCAGCCCCAGCATTTT. Translated: CASGLDDQPQHF.

This clonotype was counted between two and nine times. The J gene is TRBJ2-1, the V gene TRBV7-2, with 10 positions matching TRBD2. The length of the CDR3 is 16 residues. After removal of 1 base from V and 5 bases from J, the junction contained 5 bases not matched to a gene. Germline lookup yields CDR1 SGHTA and CDR2 FQGNSA. The CDR3 DNA reads as TGTGCCAGCAGCTTAGAGGGGACTAGCGCTAACAATGAGCAGTTCTTC. It codes for CASSLEGTSANNEQFF.

J is TRBJ1-1 and V is TRBV19; D is unclear. Trimming took off 7 bases at V and 1 base at J, with 7 bases between the two ends. This CDR3 is 12 amino acids long. The germline V gene encodes CDR1 LNHDA and CDR2 SQIVND (reference sequence). CDR3 DNA sequence: TGTGCCAGTACTGAGGGGAACACTGAAGCTTTCTTT. As protein: CASTEGNTEAFF.

Written as DNA, the CDR3 is TGTGCCAGCAGTTACTCTAGGCTAGCGGGAGCGGGCGGGGAGCTGTTTTTT. This codes for CASSYSRLAGAGGELFF. The rearrangement uses TRBV6-5 and TRBJ2-2, with 10 positions matching TRBD2. This CDR3 is 17 amino acids long. CDR1 and CDR2 from the germline V gene are MNHEY and SVGAGI. V was clipped by 0 bases and J by 7 bases; unmatched bases: 8.

Only one count was recorded for this clonotype. The chain recombines TRBV4-1 with TRBJ1-2; 7 nucleotides match TRBD1. J was trimmed by 8 bases and V by 4 bases; bases with no gene match: 7. Germline loops: CDR1 MGHRA, CDR2 YSYEKL. The CDR3 covers 13 residues. CDR3 amino acids: CASSPRQGDGYTF. CDR3 in DNA: TGCGCCAGCAGCCCAAGACAGGGCGACGGCTACACCTTC.

The J gene is TRBJ2-1, the V gene TRBV7-6, with 7 bases lining up with TRBD1. The CDR3 totals 18 residues. Germline V gene data show CDR1 as SGHVS and CDR2 as FNYEAQ. Losses at the gene ends were 0 bases for V and 4 bases for J; bases not matched to a gene: 12. This chain's CDR3 is CASSLANWGTVEYNEQFF. Written as DNA, the CDR3 is TGTGCCAGCAGCTTAGCAAATTGGGGGACAGTGGAGTACAATGAGCAGTTCTTC.

In its sample, this clonotype was seen many times. The chain joins TRBV7-2 to TRBJ2-5; 15 bases map to TRBD2. CDR1 is SGHTA and CDR2 is FQGNSA in the germline V gene. The CDR3 consists of 16 residues. The J segment lost 2 bases and the V segment lost 4 bases, leaving 2 bases of the junction unmatched. CDR3 DNA: TGTGCCAGCAGCTCGGGACTAGCGGGAGGACAAGAGACCCAGTACTTC. Its protein is CASSSGLAGGQETQYF.

The gene calls are TRBV7-2 and TRBJ2-2; possibly TRBD2 for D (6 bases). The CDR3 is 15 residues long. Germline V gene lookup returns CDR1 SGHTA and CDR2 FQGNSA. V was cut by 2 bases and J by 6 bases, with 13 bases left in between. This CDR3 is CASSLISGSPGELFF. In nucleotides, the CDR3 is TGTGCCAGCAGCTTAATCTCCGGGAGCCCCGGGGAGCTGTTTTTT.

This clonotype has more than one count but fewer than ten. The V and J genes are TRBV6-1 and TRBJ2-2; TRBD2 agrees at 8 bases. The J segment lost 4 bases and the V segment lost 4 bases, leaving 8 bases of the junction unmatched. CDR1 and CDR2 from the germline V gene are MNHNS and SASEGT. CDR3 length: 16 residues. The CDR3 region is CASSATSGPPTGELFF. The CDR3 region has the DNA TGTGCCAGCAGTGCAACTAGCGGACCGCCCACCGGGGAGCTGTTTTTT.

Turning to this clonotype: A read error may account for a junction end that differs from germline. The chain joins TRBV6-1 to TRBJ1-5; no clear D gene. Germline values: CDR1 MNHNS, CDR2 SASEGT. This CDR3 spans 15 amino acids. CDR3 region: CASTEIWGGNQPQHF. CDR3 DNA sequence: TGTGCCAGCACTGAAATCTGGGGAGGGAATCAGCCCCAGCATTTT.

The V and J genes are TRBV5-6 and TRBJ2-5; 11 bases are shared with TRBD2. The CDR3 totals 15 residues. CDR1 is SGHDT and CDR2 is YYEEEE in the germline V gene. Trimming removed 2 bases from V and 5 bases from J; junction bases left unmatched: 5. CDR3 sequence reads: CASSFRSSGRETQYF. CDR3 sequence (DNA): TGTGCCAGCAGCTTTCGGTCTAGCGGGAGGGAGACCCAGTACTTC.

On this clonotype: A junction end diverges from the germline sequence, so it may reflect a read error. This chain links TRBV7-8 with TRBJ1-1; D unclear. The CDR3 extends over 14 amino acids. Germline lookup yields CDR1 SGHVS and CDR2 FQNEAQ. The CDR3 DNA is TGTGCCAACAGCTTAGTACCGTTGAACACTGAAGCTTTCTTT. This gives the protein CANSLVPLNTEAFF.